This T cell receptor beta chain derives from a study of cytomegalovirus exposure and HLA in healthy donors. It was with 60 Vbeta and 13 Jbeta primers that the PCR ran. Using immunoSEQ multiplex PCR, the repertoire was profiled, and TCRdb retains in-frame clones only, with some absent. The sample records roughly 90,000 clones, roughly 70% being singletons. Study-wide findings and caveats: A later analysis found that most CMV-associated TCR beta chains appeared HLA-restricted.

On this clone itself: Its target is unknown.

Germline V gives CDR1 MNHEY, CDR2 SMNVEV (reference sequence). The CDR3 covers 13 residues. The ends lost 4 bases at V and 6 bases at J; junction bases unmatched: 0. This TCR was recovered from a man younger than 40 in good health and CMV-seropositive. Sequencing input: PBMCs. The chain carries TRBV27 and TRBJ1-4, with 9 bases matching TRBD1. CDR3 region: CASSWTGDEKLFF. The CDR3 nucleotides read TGTGCCAGCAGTTGGACAGGGGATGAAAAACTGTTTTTT.